The 22 T cell receptor beta chains given below trace back to one sample, sequenced in a study of cytomegalovirus exposure and HLA in healthy donors (dated by TCRdb to 2016 to 2017). The library relied on the immunoSEQ multiplex PCR assay. For the multiplex PCR, a mixture combining 60 forward primers for TCR Vbeta segments and 13 reverse primers for TCR Jbeta segments was used. The source is immuneACCESS, and TCRdb retained only in-frame sequences with V and J called. Part of the clones is not carried over; for the studies checked, unresolved V genes explain less than half of this, and the remainder is unexplained. The sample profile shows 100,000 or so clones; 60% to 85% of them were found once. The ten largest clonotypes hold around 5% of the sample. The specimen sequenced was PBMCs. Every receptor here comes from a man aged 30 to 39 in good health and CMV-seropositive.

This chain uses TRBV5-1 with TRBJ1-2; 7 bases agree with TRBD1. Germline V CDR1 and CDR2: SGHRS, YFSETQ. This CDR3 is built from 15 residues. V shed 3 bases, J shed 6 bases, and the junction held 11 bases outside the gene matches. The CDR3 region is CASSWGTVKNDGYTF. The CDR3 coding sequence is TGCGCCAGCAGCTGGGGGACAGTCAAAAATGATGGCTACACCTTC.

The J gene is TRBJ1-2, the V gene TRBV28, with D perhaps TRBD1 (6 bases). The CDR3 is 14 residues long. In germline, CDR1 is MDHEN, CDR2 SYDVKM. V was clipped by 0 bases and J by 6 bases, with 11 bases between them. This CDR3 is CASSLWAGVDGYTF. As DNA, the CDR3 is TGTGCCAGCAGTTTATGGGCAGGGGTGGATGGCTACACCTTC.

The V and J genes are TRBV9 and TRBJ1-1; D perhaps matches TRBD1 (5 bases). Trimming cost V 3 bases and J 6 bases, with 12 bases left between them. This CDR3 has 13 amino acids. Germline CDR1 is SGDLS and CDR2 is YYNGEE. The CDR3 DNA follows: TGTGCCAGCAGCGACGGACACACAGCTGAAGCTTTCTTT. It is translated as CASSDGHTAEAFF.

This chain joins TRBV7-9 and TRBJ1-2; D remains ambiguous. The CDR3 extends over 12 amino acids. Trimming took off 1 base at V and 8 bases at J, with 8 bases between the two ends. Germline CDR1 is SEHNR and CDR2 is FQNEAQ (reference sequence). The DNA of the CDR3 is TGTGCCAGCAGCTTAGGTTGGGAGGGCTACACCTTC. Residues: CASSLGWEGYTF.

The genes are TRBV6-1 and TRBJ2-7, with TRBD1 identical over 7 bases. The junction had 10 bases not matched to a gene; V was cut back by 5 bases and J by 6 bases. The CDR3 has 14 amino acids. From germline, CDR1 is MNHNS and CDR2 SASEGT. CDR3 region: CASSTNIPGGEQYV. The CDR3 DNA reads as TGTGCCAGCAGTACTAACATCCCAGGGGGCGAGCAGTACGTC.

The V gene is TRBV6-1, the J gene TRBJ2-6; 9 nucleotides line up with TRBD1. Trimming removed 4 bases from V and 0 bases from J; junction bases left unmatched: 4. This CDR3 spans 17 amino acids. Germline loops: CDR1 MNHNS, CDR2 SASEGT. The CDR3 DNA is TGTGCCAGCAGTGGCGGGACAGGGATCTCTGGGGCCAACGTCCTGACTTTC. Translation gives CASSGGTGISGANVLTF.

This clone came up once. The chain uses TRBV11-2 and TRBJ1-6, with 9 bases aligning to TRBD1. CDR1 and CDR2 from the germline V gene are SGHAT and FQNNGV. The CDR3 consists of 16 residues. Trimming at V came to 1 base and at J to 10 bases, leaving 8 bases not matched to a gene. The CDR3 loop reads CASSLGTGVVPSPLHF. The CDR3 bases are TGTGCCAGCAGCTTAGGGACAGGGGTGGTACCCTCACCCCTCCACTTT.

The count of this clone is one. The chain links TRBV7-9 to TRBJ2-7; 7 positions match TRBD2. There are 14 residues in the CDR3. The germline CDR1 and CDR2 sequences are SEHNR and FQNEAQ (reference sequence). J was trimmed by 1 base and V by 5 bases; bases with no gene match: 5. CDR3 protein: CASSPGGGSYEQYF. The CDR3 coding sequence is TGTGCCAGCAGCCCGGGGGGAGGATCCTACGAGCAGTACTTC.

The J gene is TRBJ1-2, the V gene TRBV7-2; 7 nucleotides line up with TRBD1. The V segment lost 1 base and the J segment 8 bases; nucleotides outside the gene matches: 7. Per the germline V gene, CDR1 is SGHTA and CDR2 is FQGNSA. The CDR3 spans 14 residues. The CDR3 loop reads CASSLGPTGRGYTF. CDR3 nucleotide sequence: TGTGCCAGCAGCTTAGGGCCGACAGGGAGGGGCTACACCTTC.

The genes are TRBV5-4 and TRBJ1-1; D possibly corresponds to TRBD1 (5 bases). This CDR3 is 14 amino acids long. The V end was cut by 0 bases, the J end by 5 bases, with 11 bases between. In germline, CDR1 is SGHNT, CDR2 YYREEE (reference sequence). The CDR3, as DNA: TGTGCCAGCAGCTTGGACAGGTTTCGGACTGAAGCTTTCTTT. This translates into CASSLDRFRTEAFF. Based on the CDR3 plus reference TRBV5-4 and TRBJ1-1, the full variable domain is ETGVTQSPTHLIKTRGQQVTLRCSSQSGHNTVSWYQQALGQGPQFIFQYYREEENGRGNFPPRFSGLQFPNYSSELNVNALELDDSALYLCASSLDRFRTEAFFGQGTRLTVV.

The V call is TRBV19, the J call TRBJ2-5; TRBD1 is a possible D gene (5 bases). V was pared by 3 bases and J by 1 base, with 9 bases between. Germline V gene data show CDR1 as LNHDA and CDR2 as SQIVND (reference sequence). CDR3 length equals 14 residues. The CDR3 DNA reads as TGTGCCAGTAGTATTAGAGACAGCCAAGAGACCCAGTACTTC. This sequence encodes CASSIRDSQETQYF.

This chain joins TRBV6-1 and TRBJ1-2; D gene unclear. The CDR3 spans 12 residues. V was pared by 3 bases and J by 7 bases, with 9 bases between. CDR1 and CDR2 (germline): MNHNS, SASEGT. The CDR3 DNA follows: TGTGCCAGCAGTGACTGGGGAGCTGGCTACACCTTC. Translated: CASSDWGAGYTF.

This clone was seen only a few times. This chain joins TRBV27 and TRBJ2-2; a weak D match, TRBD1 (5 bases). This CDR3 has 13 residues. V was cut by 6 bases and J by 3 bases, with 8 bases left in between. Germline-derived CDR1 and CDR2 are MNHEY and SMNVEV (reference sequence). The DNA of the CDR3 is TGTGCCAGCAGCAGGGTTGACACCGGGGAGCTGTTTTTT. Translating gives CASSRVDTGELFF.

This chain connects TRBV9 to TRBJ2-2, with TRBD2 matching over 7 bases. Trimming at V came to 2 bases and at J to 2 bases, leaving 3 bases not matched to a gene. The CDR3 spans 15 residues. Germline loops: CDR1 SGDLS, CDR2 YYNGEE. DNA of the CDR3: TGTGCCAGCAGCGTGAGCGGGATCAACACCGGGGAGCTGTTTTTT. Translated: CASSVSGINTGELFF.

Sample share makes this clone medium-sized (0.01 to 0.1%). This chain uses TRBV9 with TRBJ1-4, with 7 nucleotides matching TRBD1. Germline trimming cut 4 bases from V and 0 bases from J; bases unmatched to any gene: 9. The CDR3 sequence is 17 residues long. Per the germline V gene, CDR1 is SGDLS and CDR2 is YYNGEE. CDR3 region: CASSPPRTGATNEKLFF. Here the CDR3 DNA reads TGTGCCAGCAGCCCCCCCCGTACAGGGGCAACTAATGAAAAACTGTTTTTT.

This chain uses TRBV19 with TRBJ2-5, with D unclear. Germline V gene sequence: CDR1 LNHDA, CDR2 SQIVND (reference sequence). V lost 5 bases, J lost 5 bases, and 15 bases lay in between. The CDR3 consists of 14 residues. In DNA form, the CDR3 reads TGTGCCAGTAGTCCCTCTGGGCTACGGGAGACCCAGTACTTC. Translated, it gives CASSPSGLRETQYF.

V gene TRBV7-3 combines with J gene TRBJ1-2, with D uncertain. The CDR3 sequence is 12 residues long. V lost 4 bases to trimming and J lost 6 bases, with 9 bases between them. Germline V gene data show CDR1 as SGHTA and CDR2 as FQGTGA. CDR3 in amino acids: CASSSGRDGYTF. The CDR3 DNA reads as TGTGCCAGCAGCTCCGGGAGGGATGGCTACACCTTC.

CDR3 nucleotide sequence: TGTGCCAGTCGAGGCGGTTACCAGGGCGATGGCTACACCTTC. Translated, it gives CASRGGYQGDGYTF. V and J are TRBV19 and TRBJ1-2; possibly TRBD1 for D (5 bases). The V gene's germline CDR1 is LNHDA and CDR2 SQIVND (reference sequence). This CDR3 is built from 14 residues. V gave up 8 bases and J gave up 6 bases, with 19 bases separating them.

The V call is TRBV7-3, the J call TRBJ2-1; 10 bases line up with TRBD2. Trimming removed 2 bases from V and 4 bases from J; junction bases left unmatched: 2. Germline assignment: CDR1 SGHTA and CDR2 FQGTGA. The length of the CDR3 is 15 residues. CDR3 sequence: CASSLGTSEYNEQFF. CDR3 bases: TGTGCCAGCAGCTTAGGGACTAGCGAATACAATGAGCAGTTCTTC.

The CDR3 DNA follows: TGTGCCAGCAGTTCGGCTAGCGGGCTCGACGAGCAGTACTTC. It translates to CASSSASGLDEQYF. The V call is TRBV28, the J call TRBJ2-7; 8 bases align to TRBD2. The CDR3 runs to 14 residues. Germline CDR1 and CDR2: MDHEN and SYDVKM. V lost 4 bases, J lost 5 bases, and 7 bases stayed unmatched.

This clone was observed once. The chain uses TRBV6-4 and TRBJ2-2, with 8 nucleotides matching TRBD1. This CDR3 is 14 amino acids long. J gave up 5 bases and V 6 bases, and 5 bases lay outside the gene matches. Per germline, CDR1 MRHNA and CDR2 SNTAGT. As DNA, the CDR3 is TGTGCCAGCAGCGAGACAGGGGAGACCGGGGAGCTGTTTTTT. It specifies CASSETGETGELFF.

This clone was seen a few times. The rearrangement uses TRBV6-1 and TRBJ1-2, with 9 bases aligning to TRBD1. The junction had 5 bases not matched to a gene; V was cut back by 6 bases and J by 3 bases. The CDR3 contains 14 residues. CDR1 and CDR2 (germline): MNHNS, SASEGT. This CDR3 reads CASRGTGGDYGYTF. The CDR3 DNA is TGTGCCAGCAGGGGCACAGGGGGCGACTATGGCTACACCTTC.